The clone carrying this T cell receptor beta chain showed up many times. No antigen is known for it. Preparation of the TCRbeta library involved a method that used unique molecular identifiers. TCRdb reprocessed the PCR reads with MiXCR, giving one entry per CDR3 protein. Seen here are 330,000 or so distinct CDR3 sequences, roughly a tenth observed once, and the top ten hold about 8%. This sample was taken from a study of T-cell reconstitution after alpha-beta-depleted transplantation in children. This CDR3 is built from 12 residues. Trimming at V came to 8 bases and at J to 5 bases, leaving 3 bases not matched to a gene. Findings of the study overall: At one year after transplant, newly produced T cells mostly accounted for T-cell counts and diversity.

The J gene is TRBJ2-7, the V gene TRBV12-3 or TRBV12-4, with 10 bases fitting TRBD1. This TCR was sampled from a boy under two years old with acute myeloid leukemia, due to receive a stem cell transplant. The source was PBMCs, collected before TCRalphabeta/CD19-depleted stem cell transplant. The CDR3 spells CASGDRGNEQYF. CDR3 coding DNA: TGTGCCAGCGGGGACAGGGGAAACGAGCAGTACTTC.